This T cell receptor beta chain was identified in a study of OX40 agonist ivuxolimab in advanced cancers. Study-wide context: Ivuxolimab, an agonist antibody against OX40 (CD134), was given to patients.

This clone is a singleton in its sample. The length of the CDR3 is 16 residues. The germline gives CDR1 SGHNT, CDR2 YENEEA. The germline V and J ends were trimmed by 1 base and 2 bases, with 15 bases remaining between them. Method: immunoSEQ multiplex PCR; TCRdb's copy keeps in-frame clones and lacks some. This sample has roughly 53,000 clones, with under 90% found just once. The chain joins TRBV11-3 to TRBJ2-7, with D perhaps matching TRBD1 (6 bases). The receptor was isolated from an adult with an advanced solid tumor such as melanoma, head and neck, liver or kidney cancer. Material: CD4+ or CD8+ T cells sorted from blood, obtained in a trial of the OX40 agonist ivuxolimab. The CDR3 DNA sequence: TGTGCCAGCAGCTTAGCTGGGGGCGCAGGAGCCTACGAGCAGTACTTC. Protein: CASSLAGGAGAYEQYF.